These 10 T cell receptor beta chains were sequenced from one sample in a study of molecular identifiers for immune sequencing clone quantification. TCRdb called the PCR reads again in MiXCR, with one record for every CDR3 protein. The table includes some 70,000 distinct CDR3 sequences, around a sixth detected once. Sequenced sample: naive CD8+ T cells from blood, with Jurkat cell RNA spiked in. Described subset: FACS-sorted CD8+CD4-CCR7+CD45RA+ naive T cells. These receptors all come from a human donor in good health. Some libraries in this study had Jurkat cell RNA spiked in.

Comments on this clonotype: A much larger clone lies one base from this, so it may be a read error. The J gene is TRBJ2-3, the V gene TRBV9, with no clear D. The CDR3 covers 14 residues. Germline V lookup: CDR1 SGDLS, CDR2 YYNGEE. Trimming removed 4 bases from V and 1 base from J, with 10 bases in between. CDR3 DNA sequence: TGTGCCAGCAGCCCTGAGGCCGGCACAGATACGCAGTATTTT. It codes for CASSPEAGTDTQYF.

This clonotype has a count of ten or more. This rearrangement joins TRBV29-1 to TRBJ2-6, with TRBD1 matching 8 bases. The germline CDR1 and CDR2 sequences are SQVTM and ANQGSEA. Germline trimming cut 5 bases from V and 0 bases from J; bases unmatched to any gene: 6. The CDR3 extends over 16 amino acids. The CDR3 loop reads CSVRDRSSSGANVLTF. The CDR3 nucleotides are TGCAGCGTTAGGGACAGGTCCAGCTCTGGGGCCAACGTCCTGACTTTC.

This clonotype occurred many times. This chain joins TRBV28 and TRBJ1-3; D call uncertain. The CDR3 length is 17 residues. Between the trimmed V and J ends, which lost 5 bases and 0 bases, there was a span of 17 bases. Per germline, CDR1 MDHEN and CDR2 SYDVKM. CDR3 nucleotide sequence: TGTGCCAGCAGTATCACCGTCGACACGGACTCTGGAAACACCATATATTTT. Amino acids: CASSITVDTDSGNTIYF.

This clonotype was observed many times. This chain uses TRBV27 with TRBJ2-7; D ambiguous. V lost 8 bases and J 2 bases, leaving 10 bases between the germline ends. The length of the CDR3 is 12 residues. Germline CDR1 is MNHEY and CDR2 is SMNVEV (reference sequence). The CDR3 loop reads CASGLTAYEQYF. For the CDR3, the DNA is TGTGCCAGCGGCCTGACGGCCTACGAGCAGTACTTC.

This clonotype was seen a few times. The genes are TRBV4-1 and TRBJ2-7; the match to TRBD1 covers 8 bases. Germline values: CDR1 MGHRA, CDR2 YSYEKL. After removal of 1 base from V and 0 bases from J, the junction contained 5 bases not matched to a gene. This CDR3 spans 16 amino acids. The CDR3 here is CASSQGAGGLSYEQYF. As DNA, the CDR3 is TGCGCCAGCAGCCAAGGCGCAGGGGGCCTCTCCTACGAGCAGTACTTC.

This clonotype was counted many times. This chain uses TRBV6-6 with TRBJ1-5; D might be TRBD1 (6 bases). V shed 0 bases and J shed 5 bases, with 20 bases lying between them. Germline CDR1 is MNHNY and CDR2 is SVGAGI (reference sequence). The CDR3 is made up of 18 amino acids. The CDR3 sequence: CASSYSIGGEARDQPQHF. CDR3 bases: TGTGCCAGCAGTTACTCGATAGGGGGGGAGGCCCGGGATCAGCCCCAGCATTTT.

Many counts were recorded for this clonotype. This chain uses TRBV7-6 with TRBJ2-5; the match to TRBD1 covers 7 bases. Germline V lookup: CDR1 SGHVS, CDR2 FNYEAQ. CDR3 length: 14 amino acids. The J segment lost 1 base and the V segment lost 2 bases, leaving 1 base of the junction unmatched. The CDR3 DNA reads TGTGCCAGCAGCTTAAACAGGGGCCAAGAGACCCAGTACTTC. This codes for CASSLNRGQETQYF.

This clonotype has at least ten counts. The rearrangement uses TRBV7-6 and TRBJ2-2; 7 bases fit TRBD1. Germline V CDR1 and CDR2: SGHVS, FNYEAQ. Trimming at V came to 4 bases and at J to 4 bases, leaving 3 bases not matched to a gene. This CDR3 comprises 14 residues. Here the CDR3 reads CASSYNRGTGELFF. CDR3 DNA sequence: TGTGCCAGCAGCTACAACAGGGGCACCGGGGAGCTGTTTTTT.

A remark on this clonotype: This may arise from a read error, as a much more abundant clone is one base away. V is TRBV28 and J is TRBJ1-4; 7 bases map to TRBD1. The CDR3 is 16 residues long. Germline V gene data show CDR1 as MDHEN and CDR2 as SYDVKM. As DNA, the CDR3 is TGTGCCAGCAGCCACCACAGGGGCGCGACTAATGAAAAACTGGTTTTT. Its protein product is CASSHHRGATNEKLVF.

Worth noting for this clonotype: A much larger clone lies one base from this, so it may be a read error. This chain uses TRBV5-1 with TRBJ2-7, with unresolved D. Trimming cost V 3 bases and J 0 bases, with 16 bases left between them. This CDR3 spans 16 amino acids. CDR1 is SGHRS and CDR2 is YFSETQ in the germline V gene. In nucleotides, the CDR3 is TGCGCCAGCAGCTCGGCGCTAGTGGCGCTCTCCTACGAGCAGTACTTC. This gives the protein CASSSALVALSYEQYF.